This T cell receptor beta chain was recorded in a study of identical twins listed by TCRdb under 2016. In the study overall: To test whether fetal clonotypes persist, the study used deep sequencing on TCR alpha and beta repertoires from monozygotic twins, unrelated adults of various ages, and cord blood. Replicate twin experiments were performed at different times using different library preparation protocols to rule out contamination.

With regard to this clonotype: It has no known antigen specificity. Qualities for individual bases were not recorded, and no much larger clone is one base off.

The CDR3, from cysteine to phenylalanine, totals 13 residues. Just CDR3 DNA is preserved here, 39 bases in frame from base 1. V drops 4 bases and J drops 5 bases, leaving 9 bases in between. Based on the germline V gene, the CDR1 and CDR2 sequences are SGHDN and FVKESK. All donors were healthy Caucasians. Three pairs of female monozygotic twins, all aged about 18 to 29 years, made up the twin cohort. RNA for TCR libraries was isolated from peripheral blood mononuclear cells. Overall results and qualifications from the work: Abundant cord blood beta clonotypes had fewer insertions, young adult naive repertoires showed a similar but weaker trend, and memory repertoires showed no such trend. Zero-insertion analyses could be partly confounded by invariant T cells such as MAIT and iNKT, though diverse VJ usage argued against such confounding for most clonotypes. Compared with coincidental sharing between unrelated individuals, out-of-frame TCR alpha sequences shared between twins showed an excess of sequences with low generation probability. Recombination models systematically underestimated out-of-frame TCR alpha sharing in monozygotic twins but agreed with sharing between unrelated individuals. The excess sharing between twins in beta out-of-frame sequences was weaker because fewer shared sequences reduced the signal-to-noise ratio. Because the same donors could not be followed over many years, the conclusions relied on cross-sectional statistical analysis.

Library construction relied on 5' RACE. Instrument used: Illumina HiSeq 2000. A universal primer binding site was introduced by template switching, and a unique molecular identifier was present in the final cDNA, enabling accurate counting of TCR cDNA molecules. First-strand cDNA for TCR alpha and beta chains was synthesized from specific primers in the conserved constant-segment region. To control for contamination, each cDNA library was double barcoded with a SMART-Mk sample barcode plus Illumina barcodes. TruSeq adapter sequences and Illumina sample barcodes were added in two successive PCR steps. The TCR alpha and beta cDNA libraries were sequenced on the Illumina HiSeq platform using custom primers. The paper's processing steps were these. Unique molecular identifiers were extracted from raw reads with MiGEC, and CDR3 positions were determined with MiXCR. Recombination models were inferred per individual with the repgenHMM and IGoR tools using an EM algorithm. Shared clonotype analysis was performed with the tcR package in R, normalizing sharing by the product of cloneset sizes. To study raw recombination free of thymic and clonal selection effects, out-of-frame nonproductive sequences were analyzed. TCRdb passed the public sequencing reads through fastp at Q25 and MiXCR, retaining productive beta sequences. Every entry covers one CDR3 protein and lists the most common genes and DNA from its rows. TCRdb, not the authors, supplied the V and J calls. Present in this sample are some 790,000 distinct CDR3 sequences, 15% to 20% of which were seen just once. The ten most abundant clones make up approximately 14% of the sample.

The sample also formed part of further work on T cells expressing NK-cell markers. Drawing on the second study: TCR beta-chain repertoires were profiled in sorted CD3+CD56+NKG2C+, CD3+CD56+NKG2C- and CD3+CD56-NKG2C+ T-cell subsets from fewer than 10 donors. Among the eight sequenced donors, seven were HCMV-seropositive and one was HCMV-seronegative. In several experiments an anti-gammadeltaTCR antibody was added to restrict sorting to alphabetaTCR-expressing T cells. In six donors, the dominant CD3+CD56+NKG2C+ clonotypes were among the top 10 CD8+ clonotypes and accounted for roughly 1.0-8% of CD8+ T cells. Those dominant clonotypes were again the most abundant among CD3+CD56-NKG2C+ cells in a few donors, at roughly 25-65%. Whether the expanded NKG2C-expressing T cell clones were specific for HCMV antigens remained unclear. Randomly selected healthy volunteers, three men and five women, were used as the eight sequenced donors. HCMV-specific IgG was detected in serum with a commercial ELISA kit to determine HCMV serostatus. For a handful of donors, bulk peripheral blood T-cell repertoires were also sequenced from unsorted PBMC. MIGEC was used to demultiplex reads and group reads by UMI, and MiTCR was used to assemble and quantify clonotypes. To exclude erroneous sequences, any TCR cDNA sequence not supported by at least two reads was discarded. Downstream repertoire analysis used the tcR package, and clonotypes were matched across fractions by CDR3 nucleotide sequence plus V segment. VDJmatch was used to annotate antigen specificity against VDJdb, with one amino acid substitution in CDR3 permitted.

Input material: PBMCs. The chain couples TRBV14 to TRBJ2-1; no D gene call is confident. The receptor comes from a woman aged 18-29 years in good health. The CDR3 region has the sequence CASSLAANNEQFF. In nucleotides, the sequence is TGTGCCAGCAGCCTGGCAGCGAACAATGAGCAGTTCTTC.